Following are 24 T cell receptor beta chains from one sample sequenced in a study of control samples from healthy donors and cancer patients. TCRdb's copy holds only in-frame clones and misses some; the assay was immunoSEQ multiplex PCR. The data show about 130,000 clones, roughly 92% seen once. The sequencing input was blood. The origin of the receptors is a man aged 18 to 30 in good health.

The genes are TRBV4-2 and TRBJ2-5; the D is unclear. V was cut by 1 base and J by 5 bases, with 14 bases left in between. CDR1 LGHNA and CDR2 YNFKEQ come from the germline V gene. This CDR3 spans 15 amino acids. This CDR3 is CASSQGSPNGETQYF. The DNA of the CDR3 is TGTGCCAGCAGCCAAGGTTCGCCGAATGGGGAGACCCAGTACTTC.

The chain links TRBV19 to TRBJ1-1, with TRBD1 matching over 7 bases. V was pared by 3 bases and J by 5 bases, with 6 bases of the junction left unmatched. The germline gives CDR1 LNHDA, CDR2 SQIVND (reference sequence). The CDR3 is 14 residues long. CDR3 coding DNA: TGTGCCAGTAGTATCAGGGGGGCAAAAACTGAAGCTTTCTTT. It translates to CASSIRGAKTEAFF. The full variable domain, with the rest looked up from reference TRBV19 and TRBJ1-1, is DGGITQSPKYLFRKEGQNVTLSCEQNLNHDAMYWYRQDPGQGLRLIYYSQIVNDFQKGDIAEGYSVSREKKESFPLTVTSAQKNPTAFYLCASSIRGAKTEAFFGQGTRLTVV.

The J gene is TRBJ2-1, the V gene TRBV11-2, with TRBD2 identical over 9 bases. CDR3 size: 15 residues. After removal of 5 bases from V and 4 bases from J, the junction contained 6 bases not matched to a gene. Per germline, CDR1 SGHAT and CDR2 FQNNGV. The chain's CDR3 is CASSRSGGEYNEQFF. The CDR3 DNA sequence: TGTGCCAGCAGCCGTAGCGGGGGAGAATACAATGAGCAGTTCTTC.

The chain uses TRBV5-1 and TRBJ2-5; 7 nucleotides align to TRBD1. CDR3 length: 15 residues. V trimming: 4 bases; J trimming: 5 bases; junction bases outside the gene matches: 11. Germline V gene data show CDR1 as SGHRS and CDR2 as YFSETQ. The DNA for the CDR3 is TGCGCCAGCAGCCTCTCCGGGACAGCGTGGGAGACCCAGTACTTC. Translated, it gives CASSLSGTAWETQYF.

The CDR3 nucleotides are TGTGCCAGCAGCCAAGTCACGACCACCAACACCGGGGAGCTGTTTTTT. Amino acids: CASSQVTTTNTGELFF. J is TRBJ2-2 and V is TRBV4-2; D is undetermined. The CDR3 covers 16 residues. V was clipped by 1 base and J by 2 bases, with 11 bases between them. Germline V gives CDR1 LGHNA, CDR2 YNFKEQ.

The chain is built from TRBV19 and TRBJ1-1; 8 bases match TRBD1. CDR3 size: 16 residues. Germline assignment: CDR1 LNHDA and CDR2 SQIVND (reference sequence). With 3 bases clipped from V and 1 base from J, the junction kept 7 bases outside the gene matches. The CDR3: CASSISAGQANTEAFF. The DNA for the CDR3 is TGTGCCAGTAGTATTTCGGCGGGACAGGCGAACACTGAAGCTTTCTTT.

The V call is TRBV15, the J call TRBJ2-3, with D unresolved. The CDR3 consists of 13 residues. The V end was cut by 3 bases, the J end by 3 bases, with 7 bases between. In germline, CDR1 is LNHNV, CDR2 YYDKDF (reference sequence). The CDR3, as DNA: TGTGCCACCAGCAGTTGGGGTACAGATACGCAGTATTTT. Translation gives CATSSWGTDTQYF.

The genes are TRBV6-2 or TRBV6-3 and TRBJ1-3; D is unresolved. Germline CDR1 is MNHEY and CDR2 is SVGEGT. This CDR3 spans 13 amino acids. V gave up 3 bases and J gave up 4 bases, with 7 bases separating them. The DNA for the CDR3 is TGTGCCAGCAGTTATATGGAGGGAAACACCATATATTTT. It codes for CASSYMEGNTIYF.

This clone has a handful of counts. The CDR3 coding sequence is TGTGCCAGCAGCAAGACAGGCCCCTATGGCTACACCTTC. It codes for CASSKTGPYGYTF. The gene calls are TRBV7-9 and TRBJ1-2; perhaps TRBD1 as D (6 bases). Deletions cut 5 bases from V and 4 bases from J, with 11 bases between. The CDR3 runs 13 residues. In germline, CDR1 is SEHNR, CDR2 FQNEAQ (reference sequence).

This clone came up a few times. This chain joins TRBV11-2 and TRBJ2-5, with 9 bases that match TRBD1. The CDR3 consists of 14 residues. Germline values: CDR1 SGHAT, CDR2 FQNNGV. The J segment lost 5 bases and the V segment lost 5 bases, leaving 6 bases of the junction unmatched. The CDR3 protein is CASSLNRGRETQYF. CDR3 nucleotides: TGTGCCAGCAGCCTCAACAGGGGGCGGGAGACCCAGTACTTC.

The chain recombines TRBV9 with TRBJ1-1, with D tentatively TRBD1 (6 bases). V dropped 4 bases and J dropped 7 bases, with 14 bases sitting between them. This CDR3 comprises 13 residues. Germline-derived CDR1 and CDR2 are SGDLS and YYNGEE. DNA for the CDR3: TGTGCCAGCAGCTTGGGGCCGGACAGTGAAGCTTTCTTT. It specifies CASSLGPDSEAFF.

The rearrangement links TRBV7-9 to TRBJ1-3; 7 nucleotides agree with TRBD1. Germline V gene lookup returns CDR1 SEHNR and CDR2 FQNEAQ (reference sequence). The CDR3 consists of 16 residues. Trimming removed 1 base from V and 3 bases from J; junction bases left unmatched: 6. CDR3 region: CASSLDGRGYGNTIYF. CDR3 bases: TGTGCCAGCAGCTTAGACGGCAGGGGGTATGGAAACACCATATATTTT.

The chain carries TRBV4-2 and TRBJ2-7, with 10 bases identical to TRBD1. This CDR3 is built from 15 residues. V dropped 2 bases and J dropped 4; count of bases not matched to a gene: 5. Germline lookup yields CDR1 LGHNA and CDR2 YNFKEQ. CDR3 DNA: TGTGCCAGCAGCCAAAATTGGGACAGGGGTTACGAGCAGTACTTC. Its translation: CASSQNWDRGYEQYF.

V gene TRBV29-1 combines with J gene TRBJ2-3; D gene unclear. Germline CDR1 SQVTM, CDR2 ANQGSEA. Trimming left V 7 bases short and J 1 base short, with 9 bases between. The CDR3 has 12 residues. CDR3 amino acids: CSADPRTDTQYF. For the CDR3, the DNA is TGCAGCGCCGATCCGCGCACAGATACGCAGTATTTT.

V gene TRBV2 combines with J gene TRBJ2-3, with 12 bases matching TRBD2. CDR3 length: 15 residues. The V and J ends lost 8 bases and 1 base, in that order; junction bases with no gene match: 4. Germline lookup yields CDR1 SNHLY and CDR2 FYNNEI. CDR3 residues: CASETSGGRTDTQYF. The DNA for the CDR3 is TGTGCCAGCGAAACTAGCGGGGGGCGCACAGATACGCAGTATTTT.

The chain carries TRBV5-6 and TRBJ2-5; 9 positions agree with TRBD2. This CDR3 has 16 amino acids. The germline V gene has CDR1 SGHDT and CDR2 YYEEEE. V trimming: 4 bases; J trimming: 0 bases; junction bases outside the gene matches: 7. The DNA of the CDR3 is TGTGCCAGCAGCCGTTCCCTAGCGGGGAACCAAGAGACCCAGTACTTC. Its translation: CASSRSLAGNQETQYF.

The rearrangement links TRBV12-5 to TRBJ2-1, with D perhaps matching TRBD1 or TRBD2 (6 bases each). Germline loops: CDR1 LGHNT, CDR2 FRNRAP. The CDR3 has 14 amino acids. Trimming removed 4 bases from V and 7 bases from J, with 14 bases in between. This CDR3 reads CASGWGQGRNEQFF. CDR3 nucleotide sequence: TGTGCTAGTGGTTGGGGGCAGGGGAGGAATGAGCAGTTCTTC.

The chain couples TRBV5-1 to TRBJ1-5; D perhaps matches TRBD1 (5 bases). CDR3 length equals 14 residues. The V gene's germline CDR1 is SGHRS and CDR2 YFSETQ. The ends were cut back, 0 bases at V and 5 bases at J, with 9 bases in the middle. CDR3: CASSLAGQDQPQHF. The CDR3 DNA follows: TGCGCCAGCAGCTTGGCAGGGCAGGATCAGCCCCAGCATTTT.

This clone was detected a few times. The chain combines TRBV12-5 with TRBJ1-1, with D uncertain. The ends were cut back, 1 base at V and 7 bases at J, with 10 bases in the middle. This CDR3 spans 13 amino acids. Germline V gene lookup returns CDR1 LGHNT and CDR2 FRNRAP. As DNA, the CDR3 is TGTGCTAGTGGTTTGGACACGCTACGTGAAGCTTTCTTT. Its protein is CASGLDTLREAFF.

This chain uses TRBV7-9 with TRBJ2-3; tentative D call: TRBD1 (5 bases). This CDR3 has 13 residues. Germline V lookup: CDR1 SEHNR, CDR2 FQNEAQ (reference sequence). Deletions cut 5 bases from V and 1 base from J, with 7 bases between. CDR3 DNA sequence: TGTGCCAGCAGCCTGACAGGCACAGATACGCAGTATTTT. Residues: CASSLTGTDTQYF.

The CDR3 here is CASSVETGGTGELFF. CDR3 DNA: TGTGCCAGCAGCGTAGAGACCGGGGGCACCGGGGAGCTGTTTTTT. The rearrangement uses TRBV9 and TRBJ2-2, with D perhaps matching TRBD2 (6 bases). Trimming took 0 bases from V and 4 from J, leaving 10 bases between them. Germline V lookup: CDR1 SGDLS, CDR2 YYNGEE. The CDR3 spans 15 residues.

The CDR3, as DNA: TGCGCCAGCAGCTTGAGGCGGGGCCACACCGGGGAGCTGTTTTTT. Its translation: CASSLRRGHTGELFF. The chain joins TRBV5-1 to TRBJ2-2, with D possibly TRBD2 on 6 matching bases. Trimming pared 1 base from V and 3 bases from J, leaving 10 bases between. The germline gives CDR1 SGHRS, CDR2 YFSETQ. The CDR3 length is 15 residues.

The chain carries TRBV4-2 and TRBJ2-5; 9 bases agree with TRBD2. The germline V gene has CDR1 LGHNA and CDR2 YNFKEQ. The trim removed 0 bases at V and 1 base at J, leaving 6 bases unmatched. CDR3 size: 17 residues. CDR3 sequence (DNA): TGTGCCAGCAGCCAAGATCCAAGCGGGGGGAGCCAAGAGACCCAGTACTTC. This gives the protein CASSQDPSGGSQETQYF.

The rearrangement links TRBV6-5 to TRBJ2-7, with D tentatively TRBD1 (6 bases). The CDR3 is 14 residues long. Trimming pared 7 bases from V and 3 bases from J, leaving 16 bases between. Germline assignment: CDR1 MNHEY and CDR2 SVGAGI. The CDR3 nucleotides read TGTGCCAGCACCGTAGGGGGTGGGGTCTACGAGCAGTACTTC. The encoded protein is CASTVGGGVYEQYF.